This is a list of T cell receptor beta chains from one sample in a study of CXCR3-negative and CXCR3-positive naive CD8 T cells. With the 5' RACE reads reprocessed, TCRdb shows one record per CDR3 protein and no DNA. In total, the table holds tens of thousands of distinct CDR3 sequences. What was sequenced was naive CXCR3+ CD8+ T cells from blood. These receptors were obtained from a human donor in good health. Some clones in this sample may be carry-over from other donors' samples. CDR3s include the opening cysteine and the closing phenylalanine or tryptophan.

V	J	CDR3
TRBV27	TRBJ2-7	CASSAGTPYEQYF
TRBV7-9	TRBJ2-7	CASRPGLAGGRSSYEQYF
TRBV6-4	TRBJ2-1	CASSDQGGGANEQFF
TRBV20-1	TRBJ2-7	CSAFWLGDSYEQYF
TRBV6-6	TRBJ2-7	CASSYSGLAGGQIYEQYF
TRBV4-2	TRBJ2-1	CASSQGAAYNEQFF
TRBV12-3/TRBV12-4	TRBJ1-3	CASSLSGAPGNTIYF
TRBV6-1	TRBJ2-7	CASSDSSYEQYF
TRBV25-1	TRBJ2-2	CASTGDPGELFF
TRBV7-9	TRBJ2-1	CASSLSGRPNEQFF
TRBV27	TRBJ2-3	CASSLSLAPDTQYF
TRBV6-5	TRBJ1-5	CASSYTGGSDQPQHF
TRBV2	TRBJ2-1	CASSEGLGGLVEQFF
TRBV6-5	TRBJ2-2	CASRLSRSDGGELFF
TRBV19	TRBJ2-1	CASLGSSYNEQFF
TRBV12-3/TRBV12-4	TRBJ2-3	CASSPDRESTDTQYF
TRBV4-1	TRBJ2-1	CASNQDQGRYNEQFF
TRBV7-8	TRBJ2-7	CASSLDIPYEQYF
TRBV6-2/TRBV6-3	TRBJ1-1	CASSTYGTADEAFF
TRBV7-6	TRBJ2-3	CASSLERGGQDTQYF
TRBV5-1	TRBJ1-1	CASSLLGDTEAFF
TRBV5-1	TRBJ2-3	CASKGLAGSTDTQYF
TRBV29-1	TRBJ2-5	CSVVNRAKTQYF
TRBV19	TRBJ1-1	CASTWGPEAFF
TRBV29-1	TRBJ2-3	CSVATNTFTDTQYF
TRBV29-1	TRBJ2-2	CSADRNTGELFF
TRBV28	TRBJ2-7	CAGSLVLAGRTSSYEQYF
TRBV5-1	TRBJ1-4	CASSPRDPNEKLFF
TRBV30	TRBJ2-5	CACESWTSGQRETQYF
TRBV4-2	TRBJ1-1	CASSQRGDTAFF
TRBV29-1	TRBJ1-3	CSVKAGAGNTIYF
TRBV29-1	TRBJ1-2	CSVALDSLYGYTF
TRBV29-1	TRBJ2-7	CSVSSFSYEQYF
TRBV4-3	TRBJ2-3	CASSQEYHKSTQYF
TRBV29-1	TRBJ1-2	CSVSTGGDPRYGYTF
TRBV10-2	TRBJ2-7	CASGDPINEQYF
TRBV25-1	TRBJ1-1	CASLTGSTEAFF
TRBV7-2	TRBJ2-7	CASSLLSGNYEQYF
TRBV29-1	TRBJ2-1	CSVEPSRGRVDEQFF
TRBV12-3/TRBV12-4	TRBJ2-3	CASSQRGAWGTDTQYF
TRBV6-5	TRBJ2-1	CASGELTSGVNEQFF
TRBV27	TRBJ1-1	CASSFGSMNTEAFF
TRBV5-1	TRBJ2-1	CASKGLISGRAPNEQFF
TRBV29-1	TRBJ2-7	CSVEDEVGYEQYF
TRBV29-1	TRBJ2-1	CSVEGGDSYNEQFF
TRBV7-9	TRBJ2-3	CASSFQISGGITDTQYF
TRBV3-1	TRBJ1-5	CASSQDGYSNQPQHF
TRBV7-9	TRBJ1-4	CASSYNDRVVNNEKLFF
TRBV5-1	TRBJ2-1	CASSLMTSGGYNEQFF
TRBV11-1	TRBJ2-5	CASSDVWGGKETQYF
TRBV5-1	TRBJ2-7	CASSPDSYEQYF
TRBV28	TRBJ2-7	CASSILRLAGVYEQYF
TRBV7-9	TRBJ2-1	CASSQSNSGGSYNEQFF
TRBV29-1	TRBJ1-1	CSVDLRGGTEAFF
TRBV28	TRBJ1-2	CASSLQADGYGYTF
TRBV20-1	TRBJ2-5	CSASTAQETQYF